These 22 T cell receptor beta chains were all obtained from the same sample, sequenced in a study of blood T cell repertoires in COVID-19. Profiling relied on immunoSEQ multiplex PCR, and the TCRdb table lists in-frame clones only, not all of them. The top ten hold 9.5% to 15% of the sample, which has about 240,000 clones, 80% to 85% seen once. Sequenced input: peripheral blood. The receptors originated from a woman in her sixties with active or convalescent COVID-19.

The chain is built from TRBV4-1 and TRBJ2-1; 9 positions agree with TRBD2. Germline assignment: CDR1 MGHRA and CDR2 YSYEKL. The V gene end was trimmed by 0 bases and the J gene end by 9 bases; junction bases not matched to a gene: 6. This CDR3 has 15 residues. The CDR3: CASSQDGLARVEQFF. As DNA, the CDR3 is TGCGCCAGCAGCCAAGACGGACTAGCGAGGGTTGAGCAGTTCTTC.

V gene TRBV5-1 combines with J gene TRBJ1-4; 9 bases align to TRBD1. Per germline, CDR1 SGHRS and CDR2 YFSETQ. The ends lost 4 bases at V and 11 bases at J; junction bases unmatched: 12. The CDR3 runs 15 residues. The CDR3 region is CASSAPTGGEGKLFF. The CDR3 bases are TGCGCCAGCAGCGCCCCGACAGGGGGTGAAGGGAAACTGTTTTTT.

The chain links TRBV21-1 to TRBJ1-2. TRBV21-1 is described as a pseudogene. This CDR3 contains 13 residues. In nucleotides, the CDR3 is TGTGCCAGCAGCAAAGGGCCGGGCTATGGCTACACCTTC. Translation gives CASSKGPGYGYTF.

The CDR3 bases are TGTGCCAGCAGTTTATTCGGTCTGGCAGGGGAGTGGAACACTGAAGCTTTCTTT. Its protein is CASSLFGLAGEWNTEAFF. The chain is built from TRBV27 and TRBJ1-1, with D maybe TRBD1 (6 bases). Trimming left V 1 base short and J 1 base short, with 19 bases between. CDR1 is MNHEY, CDR2 SMNVEV, per germline (reference sequence). CDR3 length: 18 residues.

CDR3 DNA sequence: TGTGCCAGCAGTGCCGAGGGCCATCAGCCCCAGCATTTT. Its protein is CASSAEGHQPQHF. V usage is TRBV2 and J usage is TRBJ1-5; no firm D call. This CDR3 contains 13 residues. In germline, CDR1 is SNHLY, CDR2 FYNNEI. V lost 4 bases, J lost 5 bases, and 9 bases lay in between.

The chain joins TRBV5-1 to TRBJ1-1, with D tentatively TRBD1 (6 bases). Germline loops: CDR1 SGHRS, CDR2 YFSETQ. V lost 2 bases, J lost 3 bases, and 11 bases lay in between. The CDR3 has 14 amino acids. CDR3 loop: CASSFQGFDTEAFF. As DNA, the CDR3 is TGCGCCAGCAGCTTCCAGGGGTTCGACACTGAAGCTTTCTTT.

The V call is TRBV6-6, the J call TRBJ1-6, with D uncertain. Trimming shortened V by 6 bases and J by 7 bases, and 16 bases separated the two germline ends. The CDR3 sequence is 15 residues long. Germline V CDR1 and CDR2: MNHNY, SVGAGI (reference sequence). As DNA, the CDR3 is TGTGCCAGCAGAGTCGCCGGGGTTGAGAATTCACCCCTCCACTTT. Amino acid sequence: CASRVAGVENSPLHF.

Points on this clone: Different DNA sequences within this sample yield the same CDR3. The chain couples TRBV19 to TRBJ1-2, with TRBD1 matching 8 bases. The CDR3 length is 12 residues. The junction had 2 bases not matched to a gene; V was cut back by 4 bases and J by 7 bases. The germline V gene encodes CDR1 LNHDA and CDR2 SQIVND (reference sequence). DNA for the CDR3: TGTGCCAGTAGTACACAGGGGGGTGGCTACACCTTC. It is translated as CASSTQGGGYTF.

The chain joins TRBV13 to TRBJ1-3; 8 bases align to TRBD1. The V gene's germline CDR1 is PRHDT and CDR2 FYEKMQ (reference sequence). The CDR3 is 18 amino acids. J lost 0 bases, V lost 0 bases, and 7 bases had no gene match. CDR3 coding DNA: TGTGCCAGCAGCTTAGGGGGACAGGTTCGAAGCTCTGGAAACACCATATATTTT. Amino acids: CASSLGGQVRSSGNTIYF.

The chain is built from TRBV28 and TRBJ1-2; 7 nucleotides line up with TRBD1. This CDR3 is 15 amino acids long. Germline V CDR1 and CDR2: MDHEN, SYDVKM. With V trimmed by 5 bases and J by 1 base, 7 bases remained unmatched. CDR3 coding DNA: TGTGCCAGCAGTCCCTGGGACAGCCGTAACTATGGCTACACCTTC. Its translation is CASSPWDSRNYGYTF.

This chain connects TRBV7-8 to TRBJ2-1, with TRBD2 matching over 9 bases. The V segment lost 1 base and the J segment 5 bases; nucleotides outside the gene matches: 6. The CDR3 runs 16 residues. Germline V lookup: CDR1 SGHVS, CDR2 FQNEAQ. CDR3 residues: CASSLGLRGGNNEQFF. DNA for the CDR3: TGTGCCAGCAGCTTAGGTTTGCGGGGGGGAAACAATGAGCAGTTCTTC.

In regard to this clone: Distinct nucleotide sequences in the sample also encode this CDR3. The rearrangement links TRBV2 to TRBJ2-3, with 8 bases matching TRBD2. Germline V gene data show CDR1 as SNHLY and CDR2 as FYNNEI. This CDR3 comprises 16 residues. The V and J ends lost 2 bases and 6 bases, in that order; junction bases with no gene match: 10. This chain's CDR3 is CASSEQLAGGGDTQYF. CDR3 in DNA: TGTGCCAGCAGTGAACAATTGGCGGGGGGCGGGGATACGCAGTATTTT.

This sequence joins TRBV7-3 and TRBJ1-1; D remains unclear. Between the trimmed V and J ends, which lost 2 bases and 1 base, there was a span of 5 bases. This CDR3 has 13 residues. Germline values: CDR1 SGHTA, CDR2 FQGTGA. This chain's CDR3 is CASSLSWNTEAFF. As DNA, the CDR3 is TGTGCCAGCAGCTTATCGTGGAACACTGAAGCTTTCTTT. The variable domain in full, completed from reference TRBV7-3 and TRBJ1-1, reads GAGVSQTPSNKVTEKGKYVELRCDPISGHTALYWYRQSLGQGPEFLIYFQGTGAADDSGLPNDRFFAVRPEGSVSTLKIQRTERGDSAVYLCASSLSWNTEAFFGQGTRLTVV.

The rearrangement uses TRBV29-1 and TRBJ2-7, with 7 bases fitting TRBD1. This CDR3 spans 14 amino acids. The germline CDR1 and CDR2 sequences are SQVTM and ANQGSEA. V dropped 4 bases and J dropped 0; count of bases not matched to a gene: 6. This chain's CDR3 is CSVAGQTSSYEQYF. CDR3 coding DNA: TGCAGCGTTGCGGGACAGACCAGCTCCTACGAGCAGTACTTC.

The V call is TRBV6-2 or TRBV6-3, the J call TRBJ1-5; D is perhaps TRBD1 (6 bases). The CDR3 length is 15 residues. V gave up 7 bases and J gave up 3 bases, with 16 bases separating them. Germline CDR1 reads MNHEY; CDR2 reads SVGEGT. The CDR3 bases are TGTGCCAGCACCCCGGACAGATCTCACAATCAGCCCCAGCATTTT. Its protein product is CASTPDRSHNQPQHF.

The rearrangement joins TRBV7-7 to TRBJ2-5; the match to TRBD1 covers 9 bases. V shed 2 bases, J shed 5 bases, and the junction held 9 bases outside the gene matches. The CDR3 consists of 16 residues. CDR1 and CDR2 (germline): SSHAT, FNYEAQ (reference sequence). The CDR3 loop is CASSLSGTGMGETQYF. CDR3 sequence (DNA): TGTGCCAGCAGCTTATCCGGGACAGGGATGGGGGAGACCCAGTACTTC.

This sequence joins TRBV2 and TRBJ1-2, with 8 nucleotides matching TRBD1. Germline V gives CDR1 SNHLY, CDR2 FYNNEI. J was trimmed by 4 bases and V by 5 bases; bases with no gene match: 6. CDR3 length: 14 residues. For the CDR3, the DNA is TGTGCCAGCAGTTTGACAGGGGTGGGCTATGGCTACACCTTC. Protein: CASSLTGVGYGYTF.

The DNA of the CDR3 is TGTGCCAGCAGTGACCGCGGGGGCACCGGGAGTCAGCCCCAGCATTTT. The encoded protein is CASSDRGGTGSQPQHF. The chain combines TRBV6-1 with TRBJ1-5; D is perhaps TRBD1 (6 bases). The CDR3 has 16 residues. Germline V lookup: CDR1 MNHNS, CDR2 SASEGT. V shed 3 bases and J shed 6 bases, with 18 bases lying between them.

The chain recombines TRBV9 with TRBJ1-3; D gene ambiguous. The germline CDR1 and CDR2 sequences are SGDLS and YYNGEE. The CDR3 runs to 16 residues. Trimming removed 3 bases from V and 0 bases from J, with 13 bases in between. CDR3 in amino acids: CASSGRRESSGNTIYF. CDR3 nucleotide sequence: TGTGCCAGCAGCGGCAGACGGGAGAGCTCTGGAAACACCATATATTTT.

V gene TRBV25-1 combines with J gene TRBJ1-1; D call uncertain. Germline lookup yields CDR1 MGHDK and CDR2 SYGVNS. Trimming removed 6 bases from V and 1 base from J, with 9 bases in between. The CDR3 spans 13 residues. The CDR3 loop reads CASSEHKNTEAFF. CDR3 DNA sequence: TGTGCCAGCAGCGAACACAAGAACACTGAAGCTTTCTTT.

The CDR3: CAWSRGRDYEQYF. CDR3 bases: TGTGCCTGGAGTAGGGGCAGGGACTACGAGCAGTACTTC. V usage is TRBV30 and J usage is TRBJ2-7; D perhaps matches TRBD1 (5 bases). Trimming removed 2 bases from V and 3 bases from J, with 11 bases in between. The CDR3 runs 13 residues. CDR1 is GTSNPN, CDR2 SVGIG, per germline (reference sequence).

This rearrangement joins TRBV5-1 to TRBJ2-7, with TRBD2 identical over 8 bases. With 0 bases clipped from V and 2 bases from J, the junction kept 4 bases outside the gene matches. Germline V gene lookup returns CDR1 SGHRS and CDR2 YFSETQ. This CDR3 comprises 15 residues. CDR3 bases: TGCGCCAGCAGCTTGGGTAGCGGGGTTACCTACGAGCAGTACTTC. Translation: CASSLGSGVTYEQYF. Together with reference TRBV5-1 and TRBJ2-7, the CDR3 gives the full variable domain: KAGVTQTPRYLIKTRGQQVTLSCSPISGHRSVSWYQQTPGQGLQFLFEYFSETQRNKGNFPGRFSGRQFSNSRSEMNVSTLELGDSALYLCASSLGSGVTYEQYFGPGTRLTVT.